These 16 T cell receptor beta chains came from one sample sequenced in a study of T-cell memory formation after mild COVID-19. TCRdb re-analysed the 5' RACE reads in MiXCR, keeping a single row per CDR3 protein. The sample consists of 250,000 to 300,000 distinct CDR3 sequences, roughly 8.2% of them appearing once. Sequencing used PBMCs or a T cell subset sorted from them (not recorded which). All receptors come from a man aged 18 to 30 who had mild COVID-19 (a few samples of this study predate the infection). Cell type and time point are not known.

This clonotype was seen more than once but under ten times. The chain employs TRBV20-1 and TRBJ2-5; D is possibly TRBD2 (5 bases). Per germline, CDR1 DFQATT and CDR2 SNEGSKA (reference sequence). The CDR3 consists of 15 residues. Trimming removed 4 bases from V and 4 bases from J, with 19 bases in between. The CDR3 sequence is CSATEGLVGPETQYF. Written as DNA, the CDR3 is TGCAGTGCTACCGAGGGCCTTGTAGGGCCAGAGACCCAGTACTTC.

This clonotype was observed a few times. This chain uses TRBV4-1 with TRBJ1-1; no definite D call. Between the trimmed V and J ends, which lost 0 bases and 4 bases, there was a span of 15 bases. The germline V gene has CDR1 MGHRA and CDR2 YSYEKL. The CDR3 extends over 16 amino acids. This CDR3 is CASSQDGAWRGTEAFF. The CDR3 DNA sequence: TGCGCCAGCAGCCAAGATGGCGCGTGGCGGGGCACTGAAGCTTTCTTT.

This chain links TRBV25-1 with TRBJ2-7; a possible D gene is TRBD1 (5 bases). The CDR3 length is 12 residues. The germline V gene has CDR1 MGHDK and CDR2 SYGVNS. V lost 6 bases and J lost 6, with 12 bases in between. DNA of the CDR3: TGTGCCAGCAGCGGAAGGGGTGGCGAGCAGTACTTC. Protein product: CASSGRGGEQYF.

The V and J genes are TRBV24-1 and TRBJ1-2; 8 bases agree with TRBD1. Germline-derived CDR1 and CDR2 are KGHDR and SFDVKD. V gave up 1 base and J gave up 8 bases; unmatched junction bases: 5. This CDR3 comprises 14 residues. In DNA, the CDR3 is TGTGCCACCAGTGATTTCCGACAGGGGTGGGGCTACACCTTC. Its translation is CATSDFRQGWGYTF.

This clonotype showed up many times. The chain links TRBV19 to TRBJ2-7; D may be TRBD1 or TRBD2 (6 bases each). V shed 3 bases and J shed 5 bases, with 17 bases lying between them. This CDR3 region has 15 residues. Germline assignment: CDR1 LNHDA and CDR2 SQIVND (reference sequence). The CDR3 sequence: CASSIGWGASHEQYF. The DNA for the CDR3 is TGTGCCAGTAGTATCGGTTGGGGGGCGAGCCACGAGCAGTACTTC.

This clonotype was observed at least ten times. CDR3 bases: TGTGCCAGCAGTTCCTCGGACACCAACACTGAAGCTTTCTTT. Translating gives CASSSSDTNTEAFF. V gene TRBV12-3 or TRBV12-4 combines with J gene TRBJ1-1; tentative D call: TRBD1 (5 bases). The CDR3 covers 14 residues. Trimming removed 4 bases at V and 2 bases at J, with 11 bases between.

The table lists this clonotype with many counts. The chain has TRBV5-5 and TRBJ2-5, with TRBD2 as a possible D gene (6 bases). The CDR3 consists of 14 residues. V gave up 0 bases and J gave up 5 bases, with 11 bases separating them. Per germline, CDR1 SGHKS and CDR2 YYEKEE (reference sequence). The CDR3 is CASSLVGGVETQYF. CDR3 DNA sequence: TGTGCCAGCAGCTTGGTCGGAGGGGTGGAGACCCAGTACTTC.

This clonotype was recorded at least ten times. This chain joins TRBV11-2 and TRBJ2-2, with D possibly TRBD2 on 7 matching bases. Germline loops: CDR1 SGHAT, CDR2 FQNNGV. V dropped 6 bases and J dropped 6 bases, with 20 bases sitting between them. The CDR3 runs to 16 residues. CDR3 loop: CASRRLRGARAGELFF. Written as DNA, the CDR3 is TGTGCCAGCAGACGCCTTCGGGGGGCAAGGGCCGGGGAGCTGTTTTTT.

The genes are TRBV9 and TRBJ2-4; the match to TRBD1 covers 9 bases. The germline CDR1 and CDR2 sequences are SGDLS and YYNGEE. J was trimmed by 2 bases and V by 0 bases; bases with no gene match: 3. CDR3 length: 16 amino acids. For the CDR3, the DNA is TGTGCCAGCAGCGTAGGGGGACAGGGACCCAAAAACATTCAGTACTTC. It codes for CASSVGGQGPKNIQYF.

V and J are TRBV29-1 and TRBJ2-1; D call uncertain. Looked up from germline, CDR1 is SQVTM and CDR2 is ANQGSEA. The CDR3 has 13 amino acids. Trimming pared 3 bases from V and 7 bases from J, leaving 13 bases between. The CDR3: CSVEGSPGNEQFF. The CDR3 DNA reads TGCAGCGTTGAGGGCTCTCCTGGAAATGAGCAGTTCTTC.

This chain uses TRBV7-6 with TRBJ1-4; D unresolved. CDR1 is SGHVS and CDR2 is FNYEAQ in the germline V gene. Trimming removed 1 base from V and 0 bases from J, with 9 bases in between. This CDR3 contains 16 residues. CDR3 residues: CASSLDPPATNEKLFF. CDR3 bases: TGTGCCAGCAGCTTAGACCCTCCGGCAACTAATGAAAAACTGTTTTTT. Variable domain in full (rest from reference TRBV7-6 and TRBJ1-4): GAGVSQSPRYKVTKRGQDVALRCDPISGHVSLYWYRQALGQGPEFLTYFNYEAQQDKSGLPNDRFSAERPEGSISTLTIQRTEQRDSAMYRCASSLDPPATNEKLFFGSGTQLSVL.

The chain combines TRBV12-3 or TRBV12-4 with TRBJ2-1, with D perhaps assigned TRBD1 or TRBD2 (5 bases each). The V and J ends lost 8 bases and 7 bases respectively, with 18 bases between them. This CDR3 spans 14 amino acids. CDR3 protein: CASPSGRLENEQFF. CDR3 DNA: TGTGCCAGCCCTTCGGGACGGCTGGAGAATGAGCAGTTCTTC.

This clonotype was observed many times. The V gene is TRBV5-1, the J gene TRBJ2-5; TRBD2 is a possible D gene (6 bases). The CDR3 has 16 residues. CDR1 is SGHRS and CDR2 is YFSETQ in the germline V gene. The V end was cut by 0 bases, the J end by 2 bases, with 14 bases between. As DNA, the CDR3 is TGCGCCAGCAGCTTGGGCGGGACGCTGGGGCAAGAGACCCAGTACTTC. It is translated as CASSLGGTLGQETQYF.

The chain joins TRBV27 to TRBJ1-1; TRBD1 agrees at 7 bases. V lost 5 bases to trimming and J lost 0 bases; unmatched junction nucleotides: 3. CDR3 length: 14 amino acids. Germline V CDR1 and CDR2: MNHEY, SMNVEV (reference sequence). CDR3 DNA: TGTGCCAGCAGTCATGGGACAGTGAACACTGAAGCTTTCTTT. Translation: CASSHGTVNTEAFF.

This clonotype occurred a few times. J is TRBJ2-6 and V is TRBV7-3, with a tentative D call TRBD1 (5 bases). Trimming shortened V by 4 bases and J by 0 bases, and 13 bases separated the two germline ends. The germline gives CDR1 SGHTA, CDR2 FQGTGA. The CDR3 is 17 residues long. The CDR3 here is CASSSTATISGANVLTF. Written as DNA, the CDR3 is TGTGCCAGCAGCTCGACAGCGACAATCTCTGGGGCCAACGTCCTGACTTTC.

This clonotype has only a few counts. The V call is TRBV5-6, the J call TRBJ1-1; D remains ambiguous. V lost 0 bases, J lost 7 bases, and 7 bases lay in between. The germline V gene encodes CDR1 SGHDT and CDR2 YYEEEE. The CDR3 runs to 12 residues. The CDR3 region is CASSLGELEAFF. The DNA of the CDR3 is TGTGCCAGCAGCTTGGGGGAACTTGAAGCTTTCTTT.